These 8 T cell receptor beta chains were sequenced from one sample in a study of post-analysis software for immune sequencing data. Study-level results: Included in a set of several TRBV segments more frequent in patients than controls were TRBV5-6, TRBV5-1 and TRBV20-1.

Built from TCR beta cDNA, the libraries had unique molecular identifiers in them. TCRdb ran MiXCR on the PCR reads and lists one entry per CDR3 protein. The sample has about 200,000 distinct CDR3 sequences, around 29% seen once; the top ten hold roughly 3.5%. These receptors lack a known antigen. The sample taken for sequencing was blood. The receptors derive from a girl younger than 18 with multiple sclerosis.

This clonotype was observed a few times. This chain's CDR3 is CASGLQLIFSREQFF. Here the CDR3 DNA reads TGTGCCAGCGGATTACAGCTTATATTTTCACGTGAGCAGTTCTTC. V usage is TRBV7-9 and J usage is TRBJ2-1; D gene uncertain. The germline gives CDR1 SEHNR, CDR2 FQNEAQ (reference sequence). The CDR3 loop spans 15 amino acids. The germline V and J ends were trimmed by 8 bases and 9 bases, with 23 bases remaining between them.

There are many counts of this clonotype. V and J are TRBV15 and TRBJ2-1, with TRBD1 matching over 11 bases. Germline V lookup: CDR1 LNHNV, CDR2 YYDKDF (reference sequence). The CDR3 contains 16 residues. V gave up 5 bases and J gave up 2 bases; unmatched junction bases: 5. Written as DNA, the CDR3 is TGTGCCACCAGCGACCTGGGACAGGGGGCCTACAATGAGCAGTTCTTC. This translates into CATSDLGQGAYNEQFF.

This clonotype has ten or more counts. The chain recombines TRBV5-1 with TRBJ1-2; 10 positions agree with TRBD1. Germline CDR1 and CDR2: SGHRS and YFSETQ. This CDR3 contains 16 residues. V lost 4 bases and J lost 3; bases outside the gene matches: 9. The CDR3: CASSGGTGVGDYGYTF. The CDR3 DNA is TGCGCCAGCAGCGGGGGGACAGGGGTTGGTGACTATGGCTACACCTTC.

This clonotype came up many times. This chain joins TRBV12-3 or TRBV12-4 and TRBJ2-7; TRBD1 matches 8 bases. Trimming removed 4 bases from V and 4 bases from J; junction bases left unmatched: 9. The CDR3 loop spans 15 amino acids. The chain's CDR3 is CASSSGQGHAYEQYF. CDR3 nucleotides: TGTGCCAGCAGTTCCGGACAGGGCCACGCTTACGAGCAGTACTTC.

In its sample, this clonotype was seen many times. CDR3 DNA sequence: TGCGCCAGCAGCTTGCTAGGGCCCACAGGAAACATTCAGTACTTC. Amino acids: CASSLLGPTGNIQYF. The chain is built from TRBV5-1 and TRBJ2-4; D might be TRBD1 (5 bases). The V end was cut by 1 base, the J end by 6 bases, with 14 bases between. CDR3 length: 15 residues. Germline CDR1 is SGHRS and CDR2 is YFSETQ.

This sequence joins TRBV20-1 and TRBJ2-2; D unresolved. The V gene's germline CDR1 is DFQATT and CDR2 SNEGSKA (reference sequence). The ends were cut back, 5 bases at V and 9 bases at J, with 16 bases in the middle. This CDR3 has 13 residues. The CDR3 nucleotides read TGCAGTGCTCGTCCGGGCCCTGGGAGGGAGCTGTTTTTT. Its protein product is CSARPGPGRELFF.

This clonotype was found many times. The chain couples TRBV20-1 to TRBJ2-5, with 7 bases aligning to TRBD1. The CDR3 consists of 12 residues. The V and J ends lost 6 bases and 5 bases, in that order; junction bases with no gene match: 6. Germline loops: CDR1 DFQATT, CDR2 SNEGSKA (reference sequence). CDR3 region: CSAMRQGETQYF. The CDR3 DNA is TGCAGTGCCATGAGACAGGGCGAGACCCAGTACTTC.

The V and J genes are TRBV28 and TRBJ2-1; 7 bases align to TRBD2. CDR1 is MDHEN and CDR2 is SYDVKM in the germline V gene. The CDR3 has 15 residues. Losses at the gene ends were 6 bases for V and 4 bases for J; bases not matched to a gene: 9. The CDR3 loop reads CASRKRGLKYNEQFF. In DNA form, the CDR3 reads TGTGCCAGCAGAAAGAGGGGACTAAAGTACAATGAGCAGTTCTTC.